The 21 T cell receptor beta chains listed next were all sequenced from one sample in a study of shared clonotypes between healthy human individuals. Here immunoSEQ multiplex PCR was the method, and the copy in TCRdb shows in-frame clones only, minus some. The sample has 730,000 or so clones; around 72% are singletons. The specimen sequenced was memory CD4+ T cells sorted from blood. Subset described: CD45RA-negative fraction. The receptors derive from a woman aged 30 to 39 in good health.

The chain recombines TRBV6-5 with TRBJ1-2; TRBD1 matches 9 bases. The V gene's germline CDR1 is MNHEY and CDR2 SVGAGI. The CDR3 runs 15 residues. Trimming removed 6 bases from V and 8 bases from J; junction bases left unmatched: 13. The CDR3 DNA reads TGTGCCAGCAGGCTACGACAGGGGGGGAAGGGCGGCTACACCTTC. This sequence encodes CASRLRQGGKGGYTF.

V usage is TRBV5-8 and J usage is TRBJ2-5, with no clear D. In germline, CDR1 is SGHTS, CDR2 YDEGEE. The length of the CDR3 is 14 residues. Trimming took off 0 bases at V and 2 bases at J, with 8 bases between the two ends. CDR3 sequence reads: CASSLGHGQETQYF. In DNA, the CDR3 is TGTGCCAGCAGCTTGGGTCACGGTCAAGAGACCCAGTACTTC.

J is TRBJ2-7 and V is TRBV28; tentative D call: TRBD1 (6 bases). Per the germline V gene, CDR1 is MDHEN and CDR2 is SYDVKM. V shed 6 bases and J shed 3 bases, with 24 bases lying between them. The CDR3 has 17 amino acids. Here the CDR3 DNA reads TGTGCCAGCAGCCCTTGGACAGCCATCATGACGGGCTACGAGCAGTACTTC. Translating gives CASSPWTAIMTGYEQYF.

V and J are TRBV19 and TRBJ2-3; no definite D call. Germline lookup yields CDR1 LNHDA and CDR2 SQIVND (reference sequence). The CDR3 has 17 residues. Trimming shortened V by 4 bases and J by 2 bases, and 19 bases separated the two germline ends. The DNA for the CDR3 is TGTGCCAGTAGTAGACCTGGACGTCGGTCCCCCACAGATACGCAGTATTTT. Protein sequence: CASSRPGRRSPTDTQYF.

The chain is built from TRBV19 and TRBJ2-2, with TRBD2 identical over 11 bases. V shed 5 bases and J 9 bases; nucleotides not matched to a gene: 11. The CDR3 runs 16 residues. Germline-derived CDR1 and CDR2 are LNHDA and SQIVND (reference sequence). The DNA for the CDR3 is TGTGCCAGTAGTCTTAGCGGGAGGGCCGTCGATCGGGAGCTGTTTTTT. It yields the protein CASSLSGRAVDRELFF.

The genes are TRBV5-1 and TRBJ1-5, with D perhaps TRBD1 (5 bases). CDR1 is SGHRS, CDR2 YFSETQ, per germline. This CDR3 is 16 amino acids long. Trimming removed 4 bases from V and 0 bases from J, with 14 bases in between. CDR3 protein: CASSAGGGDSNQPQHF. In nucleotides, the CDR3 is TGCGCCAGCAGCGCCGGTGGGGGGGATAGCAATCAGCCCCAGCATTTT.

This clone was counted a few times. The chain is built from TRBV18 and TRBJ1-4, with unresolved D. Germline CDR1 KGHSH, CDR2 LQKENI. V lost 3 bases, J lost 0 bases, and 2 bases lay in between. The CDR3 has 13 residues. Here the CDR3 reads CASSPSTNEKLFF. CDR3 DNA sequence: TGTGCCAGCTCACCCTCAACTAATGAAAAACTGTTTTTT.

Concerning this clone itself: A much larger clone lies a single base off, so this may be a read error. Within the sample, other DNA sequences also encode this same CDR3. CDR3 in amino acids: CASSLGQGASTDTQYF. The CDR3 DNA is TGCGCCAGCAGCTTGGGGCAGGGGGCGTCCACAGATACGCAGTATTTT. The rearrangement joins TRBV5-1 to TRBJ2-3, with 8 positions matching TRBD1. The V and J ends lost 0 bases and 2 bases, in that order; junction bases with no gene match: 5. This CDR3 is built from 16 residues. Germline V gene data show CDR1 as SGHRS and CDR2 as YFSETQ.

This chain links TRBV18 with TRBJ2-7; maybe TRBD1 (5 bases). V was shortened by 5 bases and J by 2 bases, with 10 bases between the two germline ends. The CDR3 is made up of 13 amino acids. Germline V gene sequence: CDR1 KGHSH, CDR2 LQKENI. The DNA for the CDR3 is TGTGCCAGCTCATCCAGGGAACCCTACGAGCAGTACTTC. Translation: CASSSREPYEQYF.

This chain links TRBV5-8 with TRBJ1-1; weak D call: TRBD1 (6 bases). The V gene lost 2 bases and the J gene lost 6 bases, with 17 bases spanning the gap. The CDR3 is made up of 15 amino acids. Germline CDR1 and CDR2: SGHTS and YDEGEE. CDR3 sequence reads: CASSFYIWGGSEAFF. The DNA of the CDR3 is TGTGCCAGCAGCTTTTATATATGGGGGGGCTCTGAAGCTTTCTTT.

To note about this clone: A much bigger clone sits one base away, suggesting this may be a read error. Other DNA sequences of this sample code for an identical CDR3. The chain joins TRBV7-6 to TRBJ2-7; D is uncertain. This CDR3 spans 13 amino acids. CDR1 is SGHVS and CDR2 is FNYEAQ in the germline V gene. CDR3 nucleotide sequence: TGTGCCAGCAGCTTAAGGCAGGATTACGAGCAGTATTTC. It is translated as CASSLRQDYEQYF.

The chain employs TRBV19 and TRBJ1-3; unclear D gene. This CDR3 has 17 amino acids. The V gene's germline CDR1 is LNHDA and CDR2 SQIVND (reference sequence). The ends were cut back, 7 bases at V and 6 bases at J, with 25 bases in the middle. CDR3 loop: CASTRGPGSIVENTIYF. The CDR3 nucleotides read TGTGCCAGTACACGAGGCCCGGGGTCTATCGTCGAAAACACCATATATTTT.

In its sample, this clone was seen once. This sequence joins TRBV11-2 and TRBJ2-2; D not resolved. The length of the CDR3 is 15 residues. Germline CDR1 SGHAT, CDR2 FQNNGV. V shed 1 base and J shed 8 bases, with 14 bases lying between them. The CDR3 spells CASSLGLQVGGELFF. CDR3 DNA: TGTGCCAGCAGCTTAGGACTTCAGGTGGGGGGGGAGCTGTTTTTT.

The chain couples TRBV7-2 to TRBJ2-7; D might be TRBD2 (6 bases). V was pared by 5 bases and J by 0 bases, with 17 bases between. The CDR3 extends over 16 amino acids. The germline V gene encodes CDR1 SGHTA and CDR2 FQGNSA. The CDR3 region has the DNA TGTGCCAGCAGCCCCCAAGGAGGGGCAGCCTCCTACGAGCAGTACTTC. Its protein is CASSPQGGAASYEQYF.

The chain employs TRBV27 and TRBJ2-3; a weak D match, TRBD2 (6 bases). Germline lookup yields CDR1 MNHEY and CDR2 SMNVEV (reference sequence). Trimming cost V 6 bases and J 0 bases, with 16 bases left between them. The length of the CDR3 is 16 residues. CDR3 DNA: TGTGCCAGCAGACTCGGCTCGGGGGTTAGCACAGATACGCAGTATTTT. This sequence encodes CASRLGSGVSTDTQYF.

CDR3 loop: CASSRGEGPHQPQHF. The CDR3 DNA is TGTGCCAGCAGTCGGGGGGAGGGGCCCCATCAGCCCCAGCATTTT. The chain has TRBV28 and TRBJ1-5, with D maybe TRBD1 (5 bases). The V end was cut by 5 bases, the J end by 5 bases, with 16 bases between. The CDR3 is made up of 15 amino acids. CDR1 and CDR2 from the germline V gene are MDHEN and SYDVKM.

The chain couples TRBV6-1 to TRBJ1-2; D gene uncertain. CDR3 size: 12 residues. The germline V gene has CDR1 MNHNS and CDR2 SASEGT. The V gene lost 7 bases and the J gene lost 2 bases, with 8 bases spanning the gap. CDR3 in amino acids: CASNKVNYGYTF. The CDR3 coding sequence is TGTGCCAGCAATAAAGTAAACTATGGCTACACCTTC.

V gene TRBV11-2 combines with J gene TRBJ1-4, with D perhaps matching TRBD1 (6 bases). CDR1 is SGHAT, CDR2 FQNNGV, per germline. CDR3 length: 15 amino acids. Trimming took 5 bases from V and 7 from J, leaving 17 bases between them. CDR3 in amino acids: CASSGKGTRGEKLFF. CDR3 nucleotide sequence: TGTGCCAGCAGCGGAAAAGGGACACGGGGTGAAAAACTGTTTTTT.

This sequence joins TRBV5-4 and TRBJ2-2; 13 nucleotides align to TRBD2. CDR1 and CDR2 (germline): SGHNT, YYREEE (reference sequence). The CDR3 runs 15 residues. J lost 5 bases, V lost 8 bases, and 6 bases had no gene match. CDR3 sequence (DNA): TGTGCCAGTGGGACTAGCGGGACTAGAACCGGGGAGCTGTTTTTT. Translation gives CASGTSGTRTGELFF. Supplemented by reference TRBV5-4 and TRBJ2-2, the full variable domain reads ETGVTQSPTHLIKTRGQQVTLRCSSQSGHNTVSWYQQALGQGPQFIFQYYREEENGRGNFPPRFSGLQFPNYSSELNVNALELDDSALYLCASGTSGTRTGELFFGEGSRLTVL.

This chain joins TRBV5-1 and TRBJ1-1; D possibly corresponds to TRBD1 (6 bases). The CDR3 extends over 15 amino acids. Trimming took 4 bases from V and 1 from J, leaving 14 bases between them. CDR1 SGHRS and CDR2 YFSETQ come from the germline V gene. CDR3 in amino acids: CASSLDRIQNTEAFF. The CDR3 DNA follows: TGCGCCAGCAGCCTAGACAGGATTCAGAACACTGAAGCTTTCTTT.

The chain is built from TRBV15 and TRBJ2-6; possible D gene TRBD2, 6 bases. The V and J ends lost 6 bases and 1 base respectively, with 10 bases between them. Germline-derived CDR1 and CDR2 are LNHNV and YYDKDF (reference sequence). CDR3 length: 15 residues. The CDR3 DNA reads TGTGCCACCAGTGGGGGGAGGTCTGGGGCCAACGTCCTGACTTTC. This translates into CATSGGRSGANVLTF. Supplemented by reference TRBV15 and TRBJ2-6, the full variable domain reads DAMVIQNPRYQVTQFGKPVTLSCSQTLNHNVMYWYQQKSSQAPKLLFHYYDKDFNNEADTPDNFQSRRPNTSFCFLDIRSPGLGDTAMYLCATSGGRSGANVLTFGAGSRLTVL.